This T cell receptor (beta chain) emerged from a study of CD8 T cells in ankylosing spondylitis. Notes on the study in general: Ankylosing spondylitis blood appeared to carry a characteristic TCR beta motif of several highly homologous variants.

Quantitative barcoded 5'-RACE was used to prepare TCR beta libraries. One entry per CDR3 protein results from TCRdb running MiXCR on the 5' RACE reads. Of about 39,000 distinct CDR3 sequences in the sample, about 3% were seen once. This clonotype was observed at least ten times. Its antigen is not identified. Germline V gene data show CDR1 as SGDLS and CDR2 as YYNGEE. Trimming removed 0 bases at V and 6 bases at J, with 8 bases between. The CDR3 spans 13 residues. This sequence originates from a male donor with ankylosing spondylitis or in good health (not recorded which). Source material: blood, either unsorted or a sorted T cell fraction (not recorded which). V gene TRBV9 combines with J gene TRBJ2-3; tentatively, D is TRBD1 or TRBD2 (5 bases each). The DNA of the CDR3 is TGTGCCAGCAGCGTAGGAGAGGGGGATACGCAGTATTTT. This encodes CASSVGEGDTQYF.